What follows are 29 T cell receptor beta chains derived from one specimen sequenced in a study of vaccination effects on CD4 cells after COVID-19. These receptors are not linked to any known antigen. It was after 10 days of culture that CD4+ T cells were isolated. The data were produced by immunoSEQ multiplex PCR, yet TCRdb's version contains in-frame clones alone and is incomplete. The table has about 74,000 clones, roughly three quarters seen once. This material consisted of CD4+ T cells from PBMCs cultured without peptide, taken before COVID-19 vaccination. The receptor source for this set is a human donor who received a COVID-19 vaccine.

This chain uses TRBV6-5 with TRBJ1-2; 7 bases map to TRBD1. The junction had 14 bases not matched to a gene; V was cut back by 11 bases and J by 8 bases. Germline V gene data show CDR1 as MNHEY and CDR2 as SVGAGI. CDR3 length: 13 residues. CDR3 sequence reads: CASSGQVIAGYTF. CDR3 in DNA: TGTGCCTCGTCCGGACAGGTTATAGCGGGCTACACCTTC.

The CDR3, as DNA: TGTGCCACCAGCAGAGATTTTGCGGGGAGAGCTTTCTTT. Residues: CATSRDFAGRAFF. The chain is built from TRBV15 and TRBJ1-1; D remains ambiguous. The CDR3 runs to 13 residues. Germline V gene lookup returns CDR1 LNHNV and CDR2 YYDKDF (reference sequence). Trimming took 0 bases from V and 10 from J, leaving 12 bases between them.

The J gene is TRBJ2-1, the V gene TRBV24-1; D is possibly TRBD2 (5 bases). The V end lost 5 bases, the J end lost 1 base, and 17 bases lay between the germline ends. The germline CDR1 and CDR2 sequences are KGHDR and SFDVKD. CDR3 size: 17 residues. In DNA form, the CDR3 reads TGTGCCACCAGTGGCGGGCCCCGTGCTTTGTCCTACAATGAGCAGTTCTTC. Protein sequence: CATSGGPRALSYNEQFF.

This clone was seen just once. The chain has TRBV3-1 (or the pseudogene TRBV3-2) and TRBJ1-3; D is perhaps TRBD1 (5 bases). Looked up from germline, CDR1 is LGHDT and CDR2 is YNNKEL (reference sequence). The CDR3 contains 18 residues. V was trimmed by 3 bases and J by 0 bases, leaving 18 bases between them. The CDR3 spells CASSQIFRDVNSGNTIYF. The CDR3 DNA sequence: TGTGCCAGCAGCCAGATTTTTCGGGACGTGAACTCTGGAAACACCATATATTTT.

This clone was detected a few times. The rearrangement links TRBV7-9 to TRBJ2-2, with D perhaps TRBD1 or TRBD2 (5 bases each). V shed 4 bases and J shed 5 bases, with 11 bases lying between them. The CDR3 spans 14 residues. Germline lookup yields CDR1 SEHNR and CDR2 FQNEAQ (reference sequence). The chain's CDR3 is CASSSRGDTGELFF. The CDR3 bases are TGTGCCAGCAGCTCTAGAGGGGATACCGGGGAGCTGTTTTTT.

The chain combines TRBV28 with TRBJ2-1; D assignment may be TRBD1 or TRBD2 (5 bases each). CDR3 length equals 13 residues. Germline V gene sequence: CDR1 MDHEN, CDR2 SYDVKM. Trimming took 3 bases from V and 8 from J, leaving 11 bases between them. Here the CDR3 DNA reads TGTGCCAGCAGTTTGGGGGTGGGGGATGAGCAGTTCTTC. Its protein is CASSLGVGDEQFF.

This sequence joins TRBV6-5 and TRBJ1-2; no clear D. The V gene's germline CDR1 is MNHEY and CDR2 SVGAGI. The V end was cut by 4 bases, the J end by 8 bases, with 14 bases between. The CDR3 extends over 13 amino acids. The CDR3: CASSSGSSPGYTF. Written as DNA, the CDR3 is TGTGCCAGCAGTTCCGGTTCCTCGCCGGGCTACACCTTC.

The rearrangement uses TRBV30 and TRBJ1-1; TRBD1 agrees at 8 bases. The CDR3 runs 17 residues. Germline V CDR1 and CDR2: GTSNPN, SVGIG (reference sequence). The ends lost 0 bases at V and 1 base at J; junction bases unmatched: 10. The CDR3 is CAWSVLRTGRGNTEAFF. CDR3 bases: TGTGCCTGGAGTGTACTAAGGACAGGGAGGGGGAACACTGAAGCTTTCTTT.

This clone was seen just once. This sequence joins TRBV9 and TRBJ1-2, with D perhaps matching TRBD1 (5 bases). Trimming pared 0 bases from V and 7 bases from J, leaving 13 bases between. The CDR3 has 14 amino acids. Germline V lookup: CDR1 SGDLS, CDR2 YYNGEE. CDR3 region: CASSVVFRAPGYTF. The CDR3 DNA is TGTGCCAGCAGCGTAGTCTTCAGGGCACCTGGCTACACCTTC.

This clone was detected once. The CDR3 protein is CASSSRLAGAPDTQYF. CDR3 sequence (DNA): TGCGCCAGCAGCTCCCGACTAGCGGGGGCCCCAGATACGCAGTATTTT. The rearrangement links TRBV5-1 to TRBJ2-3, with 12 bases lining up with TRBD2. J was trimmed by 4 bases and V by 3 bases; bases with no gene match: 6. This CDR3 has 16 amino acids. Germline V gene data show CDR1 as SGHRS and CDR2 as YFSETQ.

This clone was counted a few times. The genes are TRBV5-8 and TRBJ1-3; D remains ambiguous. Germline V CDR1 and CDR2: SGHTS, YDEGEE. The CDR3 consists of 13 residues. With 3 bases removed from V and 2 bases from J, the gap between germline ends came to 6 bases. The CDR3 loop is CASSWNPGNTIYF. CDR3 in DNA: TGTGCCAGCAGCTGGAACCCTGGAAACACCATATATTTT.

A note on this clone: Within the sample, other DNA sequences also encode this same CDR3. The chain is built from TRBV5-1 and TRBJ2-3, with D possibly called TRBD1 or TRBD2 (6 bases each). The ends were cut back, 1 base at V and 3 bases at J, with 12 bases in the middle. Germline V gene data show CDR1 as SGHRS and CDR2 as YFSETQ. This CDR3 has 15 residues. This CDR3 is CASSLWGASTDTQYF. CDR3 DNA sequence: TGCGCCAGCAGCTTGTGGGGGGCGTCGACAGATACGCAGTATTTT.

V gene TRBV9 combines with J gene TRBJ2-1; TRBD2 agrees at 15 bases. Germline assignment: CDR1 SGDLS and CDR2 YYNGEE. Trimming at V came to 3 bases and at J to 6 bases, leaving 7 bases not matched to a gene. This CDR3 is 17 amino acids long. CDR3 DNA sequence: TGTGCCAGCAGCGCCCGGACTAGCGGGGGGGTCGGCAATGAGCAGTTCTTC. This gives the protein CASSARTSGGVGNEQFF.

The V and J genes are TRBV18 and TRBJ1-4; D remains unclear. The CDR3 totals 15 residues. Germline CDR1 KGHSH, CDR2 LQKENI. Trimming pared 4 bases from V and 7 bases from J, leaving 16 bases between. The CDR3 DNA is TGTGCCAGCTCACTTGCGAGGGCGGAGGGTGAAAAACTGTTTTTT. Its protein is CASSLARAEGEKLFF.

The J gene is TRBJ1-5, the V gene TRBV5-3; D perhaps matches TRBD1 (5 bases). TRBV5-3 is recorded as an ORF, its role being uncertain. The CDR3 loop spans 15 amino acids. Trimming took 8 bases from V and 2 from J, leaving 17 bases between them. CDR3 DNA: TGTGCCAGCCACCTCTCGCGGGGGGGCAATCAGCCCCAGCATTTT. As protein: CASHLSRGGNQPQHF.

V gene TRBV6-6 combines with J gene TRBJ2-7, with D possibly matching TRBD1 (6 bases). The V gene lost 6 bases and the J gene lost 3 bases, with 15 bases spanning the gap. CDR1 is MNHNY and CDR2 is SVGAGI in the germline V gene (reference sequence). The CDR3 is 14 amino acids. The CDR3, as DNA: TGTGCCAGCAGAAAAGGTCAGGGGTTCTACGAGCAGTACGTC. This codes for CASRKGQGFYEQYV.

The chain joins TRBV5-1 to TRBJ2-5, with D possibly being TRBD1 (8 bases). This CDR3 has 15 residues. V lost 0 bases, J lost 2 bases, and 11 bases lay in between. Germline loops: CDR1 SGHRS, CDR2 YFSETQ. This CDR3 reads CASSLVQGGQETQYF. DNA for the CDR3: TGCGCCAGCAGCTTGGTACAGGGGGGGCAAGAGACCCAGTACTTC.

The V call is TRBV11-2, the J call TRBJ2-2; D is perhaps TRBD1 (5 bases). This CDR3 is 17 amino acids long. V lost 0 bases, J lost 2 bases, and 13 bases lay in between. CDR1 and CDR2 (germline): SGHAT, FQNNGV. CDR3 amino acids: CASSLDRAKPNTGELFF. The CDR3, as DNA: TGTGCCAGCAGCTTAGACAGGGCTAAACCCAACACCGGGGAGCTGTTTTTT. The variable domain in full, with the rest retrieved from reference TRBV11-2 and TRBJ2-2, is EAGVAQSPRYKIIEKRQSVAFWCNPISGHATLYWYQQILGQGPKLLIQFQNNGVVDDSQLPKDRFSAERLKGVDSTLKIQPAKLEDSAVYLCASSLDRAKPNTGELFFGEGSRLTVL.

Here the CDR3 DNA reads TGTGCCAGCAGCCCTGGAGGGGTACGGTACGAGCAGTACGTC. This sequence encodes CASSPGGVRYEQYV. V usage is TRBV7-8 and J usage is TRBJ2-7; weak D call: TRBD2 (6 bases). The CDR3 has 14 amino acids. Germline V lookup: CDR1 SGHVS, CDR2 FQNEAQ. Trimming left V 5 bases short and J 4 bases short, with 15 bases between.

The chain joins TRBV10-2 to TRBJ2-5, with 16 bases that match TRBD2. Germline trimming cut 5 bases from V and 6 bases from J; bases unmatched to any gene: 3. Germline V lookup: CDR1 WSHSY, CDR2 SAAADI. The CDR3 has 15 residues. The CDR3 DNA reads TGCGCCAGCAGTACGGGACTAGCGGGGGGGCAGACCCAGTACTTC. Protein: CASSTGLAGGQTQYF.

This chain uses TRBV24-1 with TRBJ2-1; 12 bases are a match to TRBD2. Trimming cost V 3 bases and J 0 bases; bases outside gene matches: 11. Looked up from germline, CDR1 is KGHDR and CDR2 is SFDVKD. This CDR3 spans 20 amino acids. The CDR3 loop is CATSDAGTSGYLSSYNEQFF. In DNA, the CDR3 is TGTGCCACCAGTGATGCCGGGACTAGCGGGTATCTTAGCTCCTACAATGAGCAGTTCTTC.

V usage is TRBV28 and J usage is TRBJ1-6; no reliable D call. The V end lost 5 bases, the J end lost 2 bases, and 13 bases lay between the germline ends. There are 16 residues in the CDR3. Germline loops: CDR1 MDHEN, CDR2 SYDVKM. The CDR3 DNA reads TGTGCCAGCAGTCCGTCACATGGGGCCTATAATTCACCCCTCCACTTT. It yields the protein CASSPSHGAYNSPLHF. The full variable domain, completed using reference TRBV28 and TRBJ1-6, is DVKVTQSSRYLVKRTGEKVFLECVQDMDHENMFWYRQDPGLGLRLIYFSYDVKMKEKGDIPEGYSVSREKKERFSLILESASTNQTSMYLCASSPSHGAYNSPLHFGNGTRLTVT.

This clone was found a few times. The rearrangement links TRBV5-1 to TRBJ2-2; D is unclear. V lost 5 bases to trimming and J lost 5 bases, with 16 bases between them. The CDR3 consists of 15 residues. CDR1 is SGHRS, CDR2 YFSETQ, per germline. The CDR3 loop reads CASSVTAGATGELFF. DNA of the CDR3: TGCGCCAGCAGTGTGACGGCCGGAGCGACCGGGGAGCTGTTTTTT.

The chain joins TRBV7-9 to TRBJ2-3; D might be TRBD1 or TRBD2, each matching 5 bases. The V gene's germline CDR1 is SEHNR and CDR2 FQNEAQ (reference sequence). V lost 5 bases and J lost 5, with 20 bases in between. The CDR3 is made up of 16 amino acids. The CDR3 DNA follows: TGTGCCAGCAGCCAGGCGGGTACGAGGGGCCAAGATACGCAGTATTTT. Encoded protein: CASSQAGTRGQDTQYF.

The chain uses TRBV9 and TRBJ1-1; maybe TRBD1 (5 bases). Germline V CDR1 and CDR2: SGDLS, YYNGEE. Trimming pared 0 bases from V and 3 bases from J, leaving 9 bases between. There are 14 residues in the CDR3. DNA of the CDR3: TGTGCCAGCAGCGTAGATTTGGGGGACACTGAAGCTTTCTTT. This gives the protein CASSVDLGDTEAFF.

The chain employs TRBV9 and TRBJ2-5, with 7 bases identical to TRBD2. The CDR3 consists of 16 residues. Per germline, CDR1 SGDLS and CDR2 YYNGEE. V was clipped by 4 bases and J by 2 bases; unmatched bases: 11. CDR3 protein: CASSPRGAGVQETQYF. Written as DNA, the CDR3 is TGTGCCAGCAGCCCCCGCGGGGCGGGGGTGCAAGAGACCCAGTACTTC. Full variable domain (remainder filled in from reference TRBV9 and TRBJ2-5): DSGVTQTPKHLITATGQRVTLRCSPRSGDLSVYWYQQSLDQGLQFLIQYYNGEERAKGNILERFSAQQFPDLHSELNLSSLELGDSALYFCASSPRGAGVQETQYFGPGTRLLVL.

The chain links TRBV18 to TRBJ2-5, with a weak D call TRBD1 (6 bases). The CDR3 covers 15 residues. Trimming removed 3 bases from V and 2 bases from J, with 13 bases in between. CDR1 is KGHSH and CDR2 is LQKENI in the germline V gene. CDR3 protein: CASSPTLGQQETQYF. CDR3 nucleotides: TGTGCCAGCTCACCGACCCTTGGACAGCAAGAGACCCAGTACTTC. The whole variable domain, filled in from reference TRBV18 and TRBJ2-5, reads NAGVMQNPRHLVRRRGQEARLRCSPMKGHSHVYWYRQLPEEGLKFMVYLQKENIIDESGMPKERFSAEFPKEGPSILRIQQVVRGDSAAYFCASSPTLGQQETQYFGPGTRLLVL.

The rearrangement joins TRBV21-1 to TRBJ2-2. TRBV21-1 is marked as a pseudogene. The CDR3 extends over 15 amino acids. The CDR3 spells CASSLRDGDPRELFF. DNA of the CDR3: TGTGCCAGCAGCCTCCGGGACGGGGACCCCCGGGAGCTGTTTTTT.

The chain has TRBV18 and TRBJ2-3; 10 bases fit TRBD2. The CDR3 spans 19 residues. Per the germline V gene, CDR1 is KGHSH and CDR2 is LQKENI. The J segment lost 0 bases and the V segment lost 1 base, leaving 10 bases of the junction unmatched. Written as DNA, the CDR3 is TGTGCCAGCTCACCACGTCTACTAGCGGGGCCCGAAAGCACAGATACGCAGTATTTT. Its translation: CASSPRLLAGPESTDTQYF.